Each of the 10 T cell receptor beta chains below was sequenced from the same sample in a study of blood T cell repertoires in COVID-19. Some clones are missing from TCRdb's copy, which holds only in-frame ones; the method was immunoSEQ multiplex PCR. This table holds about 76,000 clones, roughly 81% found once. The sequencing sample was made of peripheral blood. These receptors originate from a man in his sixties with COVID-19, enrolled during active disease.

The chain joins TRBV9 to TRBJ2-1; no clear D. This CDR3 is built from 15 residues. Germline CDR1 is SGDLS and CDR2 is YYNGEE. The V end was cut by 0 bases, the J end by 4 bases, with 11 bases between. CDR3 protein: CASSVESSGYNEQFF. CDR3 coding DNA: TGTGCCAGCAGCGTAGAAAGCTCCGGTTACAATGAGCAGTTCTTC.

Here the CDR3 reads CASSRPDTAQETQYF. CDR3 DNA sequence: TGCGCCAGCAGCCGACCTGACACCGCACAAGAGACCCAGTACTTC. V is TRBV5-1 and J is TRBJ2-5; D remains ambiguous. The CDR3 contains 15 residues. The V and J ends lost 4 bases and 2 bases respectively, with 15 bases between them. CDR1 and CDR2 (germline): SGHRS, YFSETQ.

The rearrangement uses TRBV7-7 and TRBJ2-5; TRBD2 matches 12 bases. This CDR3 spans 16 amino acids. CDR1 and CDR2 (germline): SSHAT, FNYEAQ (reference sequence). The V gene end was trimmed by 1 base and the J gene end by 6 bases; junction bases not matched to a gene: 6. The CDR3 coding sequence is TGTGCCAGCAGCTTAGGGACTAGCGGGGCACTTAAGACCCAGTACTTC. This gives the protein CASSLGTSGALKTQYF.

The sample holds many counts of this clone. The chain joins TRBV12-3 or TRBV12-4 to TRBJ2-7; no firm D call. CDR3 length equals 11 residues. Deletions cut 5 bases from V and 7 bases from J, with 9 bases between. This CDR3 reads CASSRLNEQYF. The CDR3 DNA follows: TGTGCCAGCAGTCGCCTAAATGAGCAGTACTTC.

V usage is TRBV5-1 and J usage is TRBJ2-7; D unclear. Between the trimmed V and J ends, which lost 2 bases and 3 bases, there was a span of 12 bases. The CDR3 covers 14 residues. Germline V gene sequence: CDR1 SGHRS, CDR2 YFSETQ. The chain's CDR3 is CASSFARGNYEQYF. CDR3 sequence (DNA): TGCGCCAGCAGCTTCGCAAGAGGAAACTACGAGCAGTACTTC.

The rearrangement uses TRBV6-5 and TRBJ2-1, with 7 bases aligning to TRBD2. There are 16 residues in the CDR3. Trimming cost V 2 bases and J 4 bases; bases outside gene matches: 8. Germline assignment: CDR1 MNHEY and CDR2 SVGAGI. CDR3 DNA: TGTGCCAGCAGTTACGATGTGGTAGCGGGTTACAATGAGCAGTTCTTC. Residues: CASSYDVVAGYNEQFF.

The V and J genes are TRBV19 and TRBJ2-1; TRBD2 agrees at 7 bases. The V gene end was trimmed by 5 bases and the J gene end by 2 bases; junction bases not matched to a gene: 6. The CDR3 is 15 residues long. The germline gives CDR1 LNHDA, CDR2 SQIVND (reference sequence). The CDR3 protein is CASSWSGATYNEQFF. As DNA, the CDR3 is TGTGCCAGTAGTTGGAGCGGGGCTACCTACAATGAGCAGTTCTTC.

This clone was seen repeatedly, ten times or more. The sample has other DNA sequences that encode this CDR3 too. The chain has TRBV2 and TRBJ2-3; 7 bases agree with TRBD1. Trimming removed 6 bases from V and 6 bases from J; junction bases left unmatched: 3. Germline loops: CDR1 SNHLY, CDR2 FYNNEI. CDR3 length equals 12 residues. CDR3 amino acids: CASSLRGDTQYF. DNA for the CDR3: TGTGCCAGCAGCCTCAGGGGGGATACGCAGTATTTT.

The chain recombines TRBV11-2 with TRBJ1-6; the D is unclear. Germline values: CDR1 SGHAT, CDR2 FQNNGV. This CDR3 has 16 amino acids. V lost 5 bases and J lost 0, with 11 bases in between. Here the CDR3 reads CASSPAGSSYNSPLHF. CDR3 bases: TGTGCCAGCAGCCCCGCCGGGAGCTCCTATAATTCACCCCTCCACTTT. The whole variable domain, remainder taken from reference TRBV11-2 and TRBJ1-6, is EAGVAQSPRYKIIEKRQSVAFWCNPISGHATLYWYQQILGQGPKLLIQFQNNGVVDDSQLPKDRFSAERLKGVDSTLKIQPAKLEDSAVYLCASSPAGSSYNSPLHFGNGTRLTVT.

The V call is TRBV10-3, the J call TRBJ1-1; 8 bases are shared with TRBD1. The V gene end was trimmed by 0 bases and the J gene end by 7 bases; junction bases not matched to a gene: 4. Germline V lookup: CDR1 ENHRY, CDR2 SYGVKD. The CDR3 runs to 14 residues. This CDR3 reads CAISESQGAGEAFF. The DNA of the CDR3 is TGTGCCATCAGTGAGTCCCAGGGGGCAGGTGAAGCTTTCTTT.